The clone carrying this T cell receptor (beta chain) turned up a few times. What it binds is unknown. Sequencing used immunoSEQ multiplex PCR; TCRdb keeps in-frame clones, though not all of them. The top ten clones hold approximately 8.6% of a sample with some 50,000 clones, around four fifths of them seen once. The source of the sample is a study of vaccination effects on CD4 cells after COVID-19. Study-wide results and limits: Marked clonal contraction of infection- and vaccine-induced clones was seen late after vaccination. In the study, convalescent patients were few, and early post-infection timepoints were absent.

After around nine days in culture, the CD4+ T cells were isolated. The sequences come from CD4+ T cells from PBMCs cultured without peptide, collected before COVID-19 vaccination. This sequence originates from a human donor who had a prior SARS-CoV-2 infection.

The CDR3 spells CASSLGTGSYNEQFF. The CDR3 DNA follows: TGTGCCAGCAGCTTAGGGACAGGGTCCTACAATGAGCAGTTCTTC. The chain combines TRBV7-3 with TRBJ2-1, with 9 bases lining up with TRBD1. CDR3 length: 15 amino acids. The germline V gene has CDR1 SGHTA and CDR2 FQGTGA. The V gene end was trimmed by 2 bases and the J gene end by 1 base; junction bases not matched to a gene: 0.